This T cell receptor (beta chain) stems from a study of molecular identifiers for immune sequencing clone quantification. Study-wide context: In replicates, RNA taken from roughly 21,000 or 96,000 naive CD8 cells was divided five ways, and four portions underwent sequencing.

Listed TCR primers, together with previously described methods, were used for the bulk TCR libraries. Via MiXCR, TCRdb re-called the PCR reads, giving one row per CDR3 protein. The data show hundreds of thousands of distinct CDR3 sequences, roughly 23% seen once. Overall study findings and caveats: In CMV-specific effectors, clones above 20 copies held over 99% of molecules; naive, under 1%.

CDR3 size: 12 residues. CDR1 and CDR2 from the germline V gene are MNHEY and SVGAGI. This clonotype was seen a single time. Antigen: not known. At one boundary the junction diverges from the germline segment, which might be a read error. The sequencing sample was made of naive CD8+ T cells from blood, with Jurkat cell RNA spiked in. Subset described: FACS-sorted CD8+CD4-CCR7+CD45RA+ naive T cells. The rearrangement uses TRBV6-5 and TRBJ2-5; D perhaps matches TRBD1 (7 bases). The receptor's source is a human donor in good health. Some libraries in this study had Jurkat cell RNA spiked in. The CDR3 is CARSAGGETQYF. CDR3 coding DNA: TGTGCCCGCAGTGCAGGGGGGGAGACCCAGTACTTC.